Each of the 32 T cell receptor beta chains below was sequenced from the same sample in a study of cytomegalovirus exposure and HLA in healthy donors. TCRdb's table, derived via immunoSEQ multiplex PCR, lists solely in-frame clones and lacks some. The sample has under 150,000 clones, about 89% seen once. Sequenced material: PBMCs. Receptor source: a man aged 18 to 29 in good health and CMV-seronegative.

This clone was detected only once. The gene calls are TRBV6-5 and TRBJ2-7; D is perhaps TRBD1 (5 bases). CDR3 length: 13 residues. Germline V gene data show CDR1 as MNHEY and CDR2 as SVGAGI. V was pared by 0 bases and J by 7 bases, with 10 bases between. The CDR3 spells CASSYSDNGEQYF. CDR3 bases: TGTGCCAGCAGTTACTCGGACAATGGGGAGCAGTACTTC.

This chain uses TRBV30 with TRBJ1-1; D remains ambiguous. The CDR3 has 13 amino acids. V lost 4 bases, J lost 1 base, and 10 bases lay in between. Germline assignment: CDR1 GTSNPN and CDR2 SVGIG (reference sequence). In nucleotides, the CDR3 is TGTGCCTGGACTTTACCAGGGAACACTGAAGCTTTCTTT. As protein: CAWTLPGNTEAFF. The whole variable domain, filled in from reference TRBV30 and TRBJ1-1, reads SQTIHQWPATLVQPVGSPLSLECTVEGTSNPNLYWYRQAAGRGLQLLFYSVGIGQISSEVPQNLSASRPQDRQFILSSKKLLLSDSGFYLCAWTLPGNTEAFFGQGTRLTVV.

CDR3 nucleotides: TGCGCCAGCAGCCAACTTAAGACAGGGTGGCAGGAGTACGTC. It yields the protein CASSQLKTGWQEYV. This chain links TRBV4-3 with TRBJ2-7; TRBD1 matches 7 bases. CDR3 length: 14 amino acids. V lost 2 bases, J lost 11 bases, and 12 bases stayed unmatched. Per germline, CDR1 LGHNA and CDR2 YSLEER.

This chain joins TRBV28 and TRBJ1-4; TRBD1 aligns across 8 bases. With 3 bases clipped from V and 5 bases from J, the junction kept 11 bases outside the gene matches. CDR1 and CDR2 (germline): MDHEN, SYDVKM. The CDR3 sequence is 17 residues long. The chain's CDR3 is CASSFPGQGGFNEKLFF. The CDR3 nucleotides read TGTGCCAGCAGTTTCCCAGGACAGGGCGGTTTCAATGAAAAACTGTTTTTT.

This clone turned up a few times. The chain employs TRBV7-7 and TRBJ2-3; the match to TRBD2 covers 10 bases. The CDR3 covers 15 residues. Germline assignment: CDR1 SSHAT and CDR2 FNYEAQ (reference sequence). Trimming at V came to 5 bases and at J to 1 base, leaving 3 bases not matched to a gene. CDR3 region: CASSPGTSGTDTQYF. The CDR3, as DNA: TGTGCCAGCAGCCCCGGGACTAGCGGCACAGATACGCAGTATTTT.

J is TRBJ2-3 and V is TRBV9, with 7 bases fitting TRBD2. Germline-derived CDR1 and CDR2 are SGDLS and YYNGEE. CDR3 length: 15 amino acids. V lost 1 base, J lost 4 bases, and 6 bases stayed unmatched. CDR3 protein: CASSVKGLEADTQYF. CDR3 in DNA: TGTGCCAGCAGCGTAAAAGGACTAGAAGCAGATACGCAGTATTTT.

The chain combines TRBV19 with TRBJ1-5; a weak D match, TRBD1 (6 bases). Germline CDR1 and CDR2: LNHDA and SQIVND (reference sequence). The CDR3 has 17 residues. V shed 3 bases and J shed 0 bases, with 15 bases lying between them. CDR3 protein: CASSIGAAGASNQPQHF. CDR3 bases: TGTGCCAGTAGTATCGGAGCCGCAGGGGCTAGCAATCAGCCCCAGCATTTT.

J is TRBJ2-5 and V is TRBV5-4; 7 nucleotides match TRBD1. Looked up from germline, CDR1 is SGHNT and CDR2 is YYREEE (reference sequence). Trimming at V came to 5 bases and at J to 3 bases, leaving 7 bases not matched to a gene. The CDR3 is 14 amino acids. The CDR3 DNA reads TGTGCCAGCAGTCCCGGGACAGCAGAAGAGACCCAGTACTTC. This codes for CASSPGTAEETQYF.

The chain recombines TRBV18 with TRBJ1-5; 7 bases are a match to TRBD1. CDR3 length equals 15 residues. V was clipped by 2 bases and J by 3 bases; unmatched bases: 4. Germline lookup yields CDR1 KGHSH and CDR2 LQKENI. The CDR3 coding sequence is TGTGCCAGCTCACCATACAGGGGCGACAATCAGCCCCAGCATTTT. As protein: CASSPYRGDNQPQHF.

This chain joins TRBV5-4 and TRBJ2-1; possibly TRBD2 for D (7 bases). Germline V lookup: CDR1 SGHNT, CDR2 YYREEE (reference sequence). The CDR3 sequence is 15 residues long. Trimming pared 2 bases from V and 7 bases from J, leaving 16 bases between. The CDR3, as DNA: TGTGCCAGCAGCTTAGGGGGGAGGGCCCCAAATGAGCAGTTCTTC. Amino acid sequence: CASSLGGRAPNEQFF.

This clone was picked up a small number of times. The chain has TRBV5-1 and TRBJ2-7; TRBD1 matches at 8 bases. The germline V gene has CDR1 SGHRS and CDR2 YFSETQ. Unmatched junction bases numbered 8, after V lost 4 bases and J lost 2 bases. This CDR3 comprises 15 residues. CDR3 residues: CASSPGTGLAYEQYF. CDR3 sequence (DNA): TGCGCCAGCAGCCCCGGGACAGGTTTAGCCTACGAGCAGTACTTC.

The J gene is TRBJ2-7, the V gene TRBV7-2; 13 bases are a match to TRBD2. After removal of 4 bases from V and 4 bases from J, the junction contained 13 bases not matched to a gene. This CDR3 region has 18 residues. Per germline, CDR1 SGHTA and CDR2 FQGNSA. The CDR3 DNA reads as TGTGCCAGCAGCTCTCTAGGGACTAGCGGGGTTTCTTATTACGAGCAGTACTTC. This translates into CASSSLGTSGVSYYEQYF.

For this clone: At the DNA level, this CDR3 is encoded by other sequences in the same sample as well. This chain connects TRBV5-1 to TRBJ2-3; tentatively, D is TRBD2 (5 bases). The length of the CDR3 is 15 residues. Deletions cut 0 bases from V and 1 base from J, with 9 bases between. Per the germline V gene, CDR1 is SGHRS and CDR2 is YFSETQ. The CDR3 DNA is TGCGCCAGCAGCTTGGGGGGAGTCGGCACAGATACGCAGTATTTT. It specifies CASSLGGVGTDTQYF.

The chain uses TRBV13 and TRBJ2-5; the D is unclear. The length of the CDR3 is 15 residues. Trimming removed 2 bases at V and 1 base at J, with 11 bases between. The germline V gene has CDR1 PRHDT and CDR2 FYEKMQ (reference sequence). CDR3 loop: CASSLRARIQETQYF. In DNA, the CDR3 is TGTGCCAGCAGCTTAAGAGCGAGGATCCAAGAGACCCAGTACTTC.

In this sample, this clone turned up once. The chain is built from TRBV29-1 and TRBJ1-3; 12 bases agree with TRBD1. J gave up 6 bases and V 6 bases, and 9 bases lay outside the gene matches. The CDR3 is 15 amino acids. Germline assignment: CDR1 SQVTM and CDR2 ANQGSEA. This chain's CDR3 is CSVFSGTGGENTIYF. The CDR3 DNA follows: TGCAGCGTGTTCTCAGGGACAGGGGGCGAAAACACCATATATTTT.

This clone turned up a few times. CDR3 sequence (DNA): TGCAGCGTTGCGGTCACTGAAGCTTTCTTT. This gives the protein CSVAVTEAFF. The chain employs TRBV29-1 and TRBJ1-1; D unclear. Trimming shortened V by 4 bases and J by 4 bases, and 4 bases separated the two germline ends. This CDR3 region has 10 residues. Germline V CDR1 and CDR2: SQVTM, ANQGSEA. The full variable domain, rest sourced from reference TRBV29-1 and TRBJ1-1, is SAVISQKPSRDICQRGTSLTIQCQVDSQVTMMFWYRQQPGQSLTLIATANQGSEATYESGFVIDKFPISRPNLTFSTLTVSNMSPEDSSIYLCSVAVTEAFFGQGTRLTVV.

This chain uses TRBV27 with TRBJ1-5, with 7 bases matching TRBD1. Germline loops: CDR1 MNHEY, CDR2 SMNVEV (reference sequence). This CDR3 spans 18 amino acids. J was trimmed by 0 bases and V by 5 bases; bases with no gene match: 13. DNA of the CDR3: TGTGCCAGCAGTCTCCCGGGACAGACTCCTTTTAGCAATCAGCCCCAGCATTTT. Protein: CASSLPGQTPFSNQPQHF.

V usage is TRBV27 and J usage is TRBJ2-3, with D unresolved. Germline assignment: CDR1 MNHEY and CDR2 SMNVEV (reference sequence). CDR3 length: 16 residues. V dropped 0 bases and J dropped 2 bases, with 12 bases sitting between them. Written as DNA, the CDR3 is TGTGCCAGCAGTTTATCGGTGAGGCCTGTCACAGATACGCAGTATTTT. It yields the protein CASSLSVRPVTDTQYF.

This clone was seen a single time. The rearrangement joins TRBV9 to TRBJ1-1; a weak D match, TRBD1 (6 bases). Germline V gene sequence: CDR1 SGDLS, CDR2 YYNGEE. V was pared by 3 bases and J by 5 bases, with 14 bases between. The CDR3 loop spans 14 amino acids. The CDR3 nucleotides are TGTGCCAGCAGCGCGGCCAGGGGCGAGACTGAAGCTTTCTTT. Its protein product is CASSAARGETEAFF.

The chain links TRBV10-2 to TRBJ2-7, with D possibly matching TRBD1 (6 bases). Per the germline V gene, CDR1 is WSHSY and CDR2 is SAAADI. Trimming took off 2 bases at V and 2 bases at J, with 7 bases between the two ends. The CDR3 has 13 amino acids. CDR3 in amino acids: CASSEDRTYEQYV. CDR3 nucleotides: TGCGCCAGCAGTGAGGACAGGACCTACGAGCAGTACGTC.

The rearrangement uses TRBV2 and TRBJ2-2, with 8 bases that match TRBD2. This CDR3 spans 17 amino acids. Germline V gene data show CDR1 as SNHLY and CDR2 as FYNNEI. After removal of 2 bases from V and 4 bases from J, the junction contained 9 bases not matched to a gene. CDR3 sequence reads: CASSESLGLGITGELFF. Here the CDR3 DNA reads TGTGCCAGCAGTGAATCCTTGGGACTAGGGATCACCGGGGAGCTGTTTTTT.

This chain joins TRBV30 and TRBJ1-2, with a tentative D call TRBD1 (5 bases). Germline-derived CDR1 and CDR2 are GTSNPN and SVGIG (reference sequence). V lost 2 bases and J 7 bases, leaving 11 bases between the germline ends. The CDR3 length is 12 residues. CDR3 protein: CAWSKTGFGYTF. The CDR3 DNA reads TGTGCCTGGAGTAAAACAGGTTTTGGCTACACCTTC.

The chain links TRBV13 to TRBJ1-1; maybe TRBD1 (6 bases). Looked up from germline, CDR1 is PRHDT and CDR2 is FYEKMQ (reference sequence). CDR3 length: 16 amino acids. Trimming pared 5 bases from V and 5 bases from J, leaving 21 bases between. The CDR3 spells CASSLQGNMRRTEAFF. Written as DNA, the CDR3 is TGTGCCAGCAGCCTGCAGGGGAATATGAGGCGGACTGAAGCTTTCTTT.

V is TRBV11-1 and J is TRBJ2-7; 9 bases are a match to TRBD1. J was trimmed by 3 bases and V by 5 bases; bases with no gene match: 5. CDR3 length equals 14 residues. The germline CDR1 and CDR2 sequences are SGHAT and FQDESV (reference sequence). The CDR3 here is CASSTRTGDYEQYF. The CDR3 bases are TGTGCCAGCAGCACCCGGACAGGGGACTACGAGCAGTACTTC.

The gene calls are TRBV27 and TRBJ1-2; 8 bases fit TRBD1. This CDR3 is 15 amino acids long. CDR1 MNHEY and CDR2 SMNVEV come from the germline V gene (reference sequence). J gave up 4 bases and V 2 bases, and 6 bases lay outside the gene matches. The CDR3 region has the DNA TGTGCCAGCAGTTTAAAACCCGACAGGGGCTATGGCTACACCTTC. Protein sequence: CASSLKPDRGYGYTF.

The chain combines TRBV6-5 with TRBJ1-4, with D perhaps matching TRBD1 (6 bases). The CDR3 has 14 amino acids. The ends were cut back, 6 bases at V and 3 bases at J, with 11 bases in the middle. Germline V gives CDR1 MNHEY, CDR2 SVGAGI. CDR3 amino acids: CASRTGRANEKLFF. The CDR3 DNA follows: TGTGCCAGCAGAACAGGGAGGGCTAATGAAAAACTGTTTTTT.

The rearrangement links TRBV7-9 to TRBJ2-3; D is possibly TRBD2 (6 bases). Germline values: CDR1 SEHNR, CDR2 FQNEAQ (reference sequence). With 6 bases removed from V and 2 bases from J, the gap between germline ends came to 12 bases. This CDR3 spans 14 amino acids. CDR3 loop: CASRREGTTDTQYF. The DNA for the CDR3 is TGTGCCAGCAGGCGGGAAGGGACCACAGATACGCAGTATTTT. Combining the CDR3 with reference TRBV7-9 and TRBJ2-3 gives the whole variable domain DTGVSQNPRHKITKRGQNVTFRCDPISEHNRLYWYRQTLGQGPEFLTYFQNEAQLEKSRLLSDRFSAERPKGSFSTLEIQRTEQGDSAMYLCASRREGTTDTQYFGPGTRLTVL.

V usage is TRBV9 and J usage is TRBJ1-2; D remains unclear. The CDR3 totals 14 residues. V shed 3 bases and J shed 3 bases, with 12 bases lying between them. CDR1 and CDR2 from the germline V gene are SGDLS and YYNGEE. Here the CDR3 DNA reads TGTGCCAGCAGCGGATCCTCCGGGGACTATGGCTACACCTTC. Translated: CASSGSSGDYGYTF.

A single count supports this clone. The gene calls are TRBV29-1 and TRBJ1-1, with D possibly TRBD1 on 6 matching bases. This CDR3 has 15 amino acids. Germline lookup yields CDR1 SQVTM and CDR2 ANQGSEA. The ends were cut back, 8 bases at V and 4 bases at J, with 23 bases in the middle. The DNA for the CDR3 is TGCAGCTCCTGGGCGGGGGGGGCGCTCATCACTGAAGCTTTCTTT. Residues: CSSWAGGALITEAFF.

This clone was picked up many times. This CDR3 is also generated by other DNA sequences in the sample. The genes are TRBV6-4 and TRBJ2-1; 11 bases are a match to TRBD2. CDR3 length: 15 amino acids. V lost 0 bases, J lost 6 bases, and 1 base stayed unmatched. Germline V gene lookup returns CDR1 MRHNA and CDR2 SNTAGT. Here the CDR3 DNA reads TGTGCCAGCAGTGACTCTAGCGGGGGGGCCAATGAGCAGTTCTTC. Protein: CASSDSSGGANEQFF.

The chain uses TRBV5-4 and TRBJ2-7, with 8 bases that match TRBD1. V shed 4 bases and J 1 base; nucleotides not matched to a gene: 10. Germline CDR1 reads SGHNT; CDR2 reads YYREEE (reference sequence). The CDR3 runs 16 residues. As DNA, the CDR3 is TGTGCCAGCAGCACAATTGACAGGGGTTCTTCCTACGAGCAGTACTTC. Its protein is CASSTIDRGSSYEQYF.

The rearrangement joins TRBV7-2 to TRBJ1-3, with unresolved D. CDR3 length: 14 amino acids. Germline V gene lookup returns CDR1 SGHTA and CDR2 FQGNSA. Trimming took 2 bases from V and 0 from J, leaving 5 bases between them. CDR3 region: CASSLFRSGNTIYF. For the CDR3, the DNA is TGTGCCAGCAGCTTATTCCGCTCTGGAAACACCATATATTTT.